Following are 10 T cell receptor beta chains from one sample sequenced in a study of blood T cells in healthy people across ages. Sample-barcoded 5' priming and a J-beta primer mix drove a second PCR of roughly 7 to 11 cycles. One entry per CDR3 protein results from TCRdb running MiXCR on the 5' RACE reads. The repertoire holds 1.5 million to 2 million distinct CDR3 sequences, with around 50% as singletons. Specimen: blood. The receptors here all came from a woman aged 40 to 50 in good health.

J is TRBJ2-1 and V is TRBV28, with D unclear. Germline V gene data show CDR1 as MDHEN and CDR2 as SYDVKM. V lost 6 bases and J 8 bases, leaving 20 bases between the germline ends. This CDR3 comprises 15 residues. This CDR3 reads CASRLTPKPPDEQFF. The CDR3 DNA is TGTGCCAGCAGACTAACTCCGAAACCCCCCGATGAGCAGTTCTTC.

The rearrangement joins TRBV2 to TRBJ2-3; tentatively, D is TRBD1 (7 bases). Germline CDR1 reads SNHLY; CDR2 reads FYNNEI. This CDR3 is built from 16 residues. V lost 8 bases and J lost 5, with 23 bases in between. CDR3 sequence (DNA): TGTGCCAGCGGATCAGGGGGGAGTATGGCTCAAGATACGCAGTATTTT. Its protein product is CASGSGGSMAQDTQYF. Full variable domain (outside the CDR3, taken from reference TRBV2 and TRBJ2-3): EPEVTQTPSHQVTQMGQEVILRCVPISNHLYFYWYRQILGQKVEFLVSFYNNEISEKSEIFDDQFSVERPDGSNFTLKIRSTKLEDSAMYFCASGSGGSMAQDTQYFGPGTRLTVL.

The rearrangement uses TRBV7-6 and TRBJ1-4; D unclear. The germline CDR1 and CDR2 sequences are SGHVS and FNYEAQ. Trimming removed 7 bases at V and 0 bases at J, with 12 bases between. This CDR3 contains 15 residues. Here the CDR3 DNA reads TGTGCCAGCACCCACAGCCGCGCAACTAATGAAAAACTGTTTTTT. Residues: CASTHSRATNEKLFF.

The sample holds a few counts of this clonotype. The J gene is TRBJ2-3, the V gene TRBV29-1; a possible D gene is TRBD1 (5 bases). Germline V gene data show CDR1 as SQVTM and CDR2 as ANQGSEA. V gave up 7 bases and J gave up 6 bases, with 14 bases separating them. This CDR3 region has 12 residues. The CDR3 DNA sequence: TGCAGCGCCAAACCAGGGTCTGATACGCAGTATTTT. It encodes CSAKPGSDTQYF.

The rearrangement joins TRBV7-3 to TRBJ1-2; 7 bases map to TRBD1. V shed 0 bases, J shed 4 bases, and the junction held 8 bases outside the gene matches. Germline V gene lookup returns CDR1 SGHTA and CDR2 FQGTGA. The length of the CDR3 is 16 residues. CDR3 DNA: TGTGCCAGCAGCTTAACAAAGACAGGGTTGATCTATGGCTACACCTTC. This sequence encodes CASSLTKTGLIYGYTF. Supplemented by reference TRBV7-3 and TRBJ1-2, the full variable domain reads GAGVSQTPSNKVTEKGKYVELRCDPISGHTALYWYRQSLGQGPEFLIYFQGTGAADDSGLPNDRFFAVRPEGSVSTLKIQRTERGDSAVYLCASSLTKTGLIYGYTFGSGTRLTVV.

This chain links TRBV6-5 with TRBJ2-7; TRBD2 agrees at 9 bases. The CDR3 runs 16 residues. CDR1 MNHEY and CDR2 SVGAGI come from the germline V gene. V dropped 6 bases and J dropped 5; count of bases not matched to a gene: 14. In nucleotides, the CDR3 is TGTGCCAGCAGGGTGGCCAGCGGGGGGCCCCGCCACGAGCAGTACTTC. Translating it yields CASRVASGGPRHEQYF.

This clonotype was detected only a few times. The rearrangement joins TRBV5-1 to TRBJ2-1; TRBD1 is a possible D gene (6 bases). Germline V gene sequence: CDR1 SGHRS, CDR2 YFSETQ. Trimming took off 3 bases at V and 5 bases at J, with 24 bases between the two ends. The CDR3 is 18 amino acids. The CDR3 is CASSSPGQTTQGDNEQFF. The CDR3 nucleotides are TGCGCCAGCAGCTCTCCCGGACAGACAACACAGGGAGACAATGAGCAGTTCTTC.

This clonotype has only a few counts. The CDR3 spells CSVEGQRSYNEQFF. CDR3 nucleotides: TGCAGCGTTGAAGGACAGCGCTCCTACAATGAGCAGTTCTTC. This chain connects TRBV29-1 to TRBJ2-1; TRBD1 might be the D (5 bases). Per germline, CDR1 SQVTM and CDR2 ANQGSEA. The V gene lost 1 base and the J gene lost 0 bases, with 7 bases spanning the gap. CDR3 length equals 14 residues.

This clonotype was detected only a few times. The chain employs TRBV13 and TRBJ2-7, with D maybe TRBD1 (5 bases). Between the trimmed V and J ends, which lost 5 bases and 5 bases, there was a span of 16 bases. The CDR3 is 14 amino acids. Germline loops: CDR1 PRHDT, CDR2 FYEKMQ (reference sequence). CDR3 DNA: TGTGCCAGCAGCCCGAAAAGACAGAGCCACGAGCAGTACTTC. Amino acid sequence: CASSPKRQSHEQYF.

The V gene is TRBV6-2 or TRBV6-3, the J gene TRBJ2-1; D might be TRBD2 (5 bases). Germline V lookup: CDR1 MNHEY, CDR2 SVGEGT. V dropped 2 bases and J dropped 5 bases, with 13 bases sitting between them. This CDR3 comprises 15 residues. Written as DNA, the CDR3 is TGTGCCAGCAGTTACCTTCCAGCGGCTAACAATGAGCAGTTCTTC. This codes for CASSYLPAANNEQFF.